This T cell receptor beta chain was sequenced for a study of monozygotic twins with cystic fibrosis. Worth noting for this clone: Antigen specificity is unknown.

The length of the CDR3 is 14 residues. From germline, CDR1 is SGHVS and CDR2 FNYEAQ. The ends were cut back, 3 bases at V and 0 bases at J, with 9 bases in the middle. Study results and limitations: In this small cohort, shared CDR3 numbers showed no association with age, concordance or disease severity. Monozygotic CF twins shared more identical nucleotide clonotypes than unrelated patients.

Profiling relied on immunoSEQ multiplex PCR, and the TCRdb table lists in-frame clones only, not all of them. The table lists tens of thousands of clones, about 91% of them singletons. The sequence came from a girl aged 2-10 years with cystic fibrosis. Sequences were obtained from blood. This chain joins TRBV7-6 and TRBJ2-7, with a tentative D call TRBD2 (6 bases). The CDR3, as DNA: TGTGCCAGCAGCTTTGGGGGGAGCTCCTACGAGCAGTACTTC. It is translated as CASSFGGSSYEQYF.